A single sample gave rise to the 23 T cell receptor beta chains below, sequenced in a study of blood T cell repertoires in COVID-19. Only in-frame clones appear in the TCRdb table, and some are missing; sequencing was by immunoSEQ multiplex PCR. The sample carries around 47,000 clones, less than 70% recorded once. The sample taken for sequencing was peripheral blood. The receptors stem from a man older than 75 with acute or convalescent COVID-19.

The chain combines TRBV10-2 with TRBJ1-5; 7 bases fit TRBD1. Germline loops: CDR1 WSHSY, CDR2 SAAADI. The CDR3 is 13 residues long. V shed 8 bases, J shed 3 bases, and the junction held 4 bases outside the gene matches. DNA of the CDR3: TGCGCCAGCTCCGACAGGGCCAATCAGCCCCAGCATTTT. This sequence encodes CASSDRANQPQHF.

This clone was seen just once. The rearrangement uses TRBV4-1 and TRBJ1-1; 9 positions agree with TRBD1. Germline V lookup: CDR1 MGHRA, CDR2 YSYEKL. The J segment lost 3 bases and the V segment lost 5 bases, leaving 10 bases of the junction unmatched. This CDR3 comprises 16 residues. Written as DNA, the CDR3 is TGCGCCAGCAGCGCGGGACAGGGAAGTGTGGACACTGAAGCTTTCTTT. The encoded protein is CASSAGQGSVDTEAFF.

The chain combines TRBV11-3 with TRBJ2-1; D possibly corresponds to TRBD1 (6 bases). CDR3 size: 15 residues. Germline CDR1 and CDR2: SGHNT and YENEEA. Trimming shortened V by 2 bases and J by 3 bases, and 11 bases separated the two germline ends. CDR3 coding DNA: TGTGCCAGCAGCTTAAGGGTGGACAGCTACAATGAGCAGTTCTTC. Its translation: CASSLRVDSYNEQFF.

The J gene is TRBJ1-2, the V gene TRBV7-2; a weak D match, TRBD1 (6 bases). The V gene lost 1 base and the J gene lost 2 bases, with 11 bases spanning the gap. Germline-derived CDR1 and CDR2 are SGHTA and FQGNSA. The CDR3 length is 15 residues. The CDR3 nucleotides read TGTGCCAGCAGCTTAGAGAGGGGGGGGAACTATGGCTACACCTTC. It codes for CASSLERGGNYGYTF.

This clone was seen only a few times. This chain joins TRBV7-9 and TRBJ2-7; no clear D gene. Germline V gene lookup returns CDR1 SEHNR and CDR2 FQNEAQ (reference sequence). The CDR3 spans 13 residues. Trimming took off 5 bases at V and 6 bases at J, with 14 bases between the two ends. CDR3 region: CASSPRSESEQYF. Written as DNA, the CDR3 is TGTGCCAGCAGCCCTCGGTCCGAGTCCGAGCAGTACTTC. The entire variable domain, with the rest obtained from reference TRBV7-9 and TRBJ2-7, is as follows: DTGVSQNPRHKITKRGQNVTFRCDPISEHNRLYWYRQTLGQGPEFLTYFQNEAQLEKSRLLSDRFSAERPKGSFSTLEIQRTEQGDSAMYLCASSPRSESEQYFGPGTRLTVT.

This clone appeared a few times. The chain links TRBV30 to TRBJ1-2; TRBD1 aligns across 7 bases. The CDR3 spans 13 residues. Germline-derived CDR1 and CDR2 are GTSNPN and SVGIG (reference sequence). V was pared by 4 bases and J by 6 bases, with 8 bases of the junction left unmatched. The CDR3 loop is CAWNRDSEDGYTF. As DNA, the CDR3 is TGTGCCTGGAACCGGGACAGCGAAGATGGCTACACCTTC.

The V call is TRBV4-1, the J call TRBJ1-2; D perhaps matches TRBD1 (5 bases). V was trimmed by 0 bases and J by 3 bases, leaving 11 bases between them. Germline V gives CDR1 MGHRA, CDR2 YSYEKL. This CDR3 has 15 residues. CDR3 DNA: TGCGCCAGCAGCCAAGAGGAGGGGAGAGACTATGGCTACACCTTC. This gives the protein CASSQEEGRDYGYTF.

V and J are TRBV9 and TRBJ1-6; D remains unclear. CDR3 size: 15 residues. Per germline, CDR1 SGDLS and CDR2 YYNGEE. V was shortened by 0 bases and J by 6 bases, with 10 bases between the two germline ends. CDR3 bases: TGTGCCAGCAGCGTAGATCGGAGTGGTAATTCACCCCTCCACTTT. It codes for CASSVDRSGNSPLHF.

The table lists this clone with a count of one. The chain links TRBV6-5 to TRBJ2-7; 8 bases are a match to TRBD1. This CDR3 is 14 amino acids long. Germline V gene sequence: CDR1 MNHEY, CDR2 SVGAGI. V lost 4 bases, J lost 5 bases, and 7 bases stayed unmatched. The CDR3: CASSSLRGLDEQYF. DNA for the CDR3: TGTGCCAGCAGTTCGCTCAGGGGGCTCGACGAGCAGTACTTC.

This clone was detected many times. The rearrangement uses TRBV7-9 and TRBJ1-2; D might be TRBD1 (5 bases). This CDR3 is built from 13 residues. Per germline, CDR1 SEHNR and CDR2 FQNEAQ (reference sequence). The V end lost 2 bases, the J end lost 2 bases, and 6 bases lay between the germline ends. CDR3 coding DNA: TGTGCCAGCAGCTTACAGGGCAACTATGGCTACACCTTC. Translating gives CASSLQGNYGYTF. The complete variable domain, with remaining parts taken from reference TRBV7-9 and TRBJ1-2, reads DTGVSQNPRHKITKRGQNVTFRCDPISEHNRLYWYRQTLGQGPEFLTYFQNEAQLEKSRLLSDRFSAERPKGSFSTLEIQRTEQGDSAMYLCASSLQGNYGYTFGSGTRLTVV.

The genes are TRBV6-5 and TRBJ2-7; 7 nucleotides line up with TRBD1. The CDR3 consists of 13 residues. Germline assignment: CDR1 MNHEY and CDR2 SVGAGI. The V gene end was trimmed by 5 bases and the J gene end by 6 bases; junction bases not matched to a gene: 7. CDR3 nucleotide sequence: TGTGCCAGCAGTAGTAGGGACAGTATCGAGCAGTACTTC. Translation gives CASSSRDSIEQYF.

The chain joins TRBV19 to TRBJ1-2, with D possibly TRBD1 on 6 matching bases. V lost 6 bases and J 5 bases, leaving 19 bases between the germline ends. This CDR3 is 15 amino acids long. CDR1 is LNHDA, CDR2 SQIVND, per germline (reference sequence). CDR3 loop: CASSRGSYGIYGYTF. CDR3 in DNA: TGTGCCAGTAGCAGGGGATCGTATGGGATTTATGGCTACACCTTC.

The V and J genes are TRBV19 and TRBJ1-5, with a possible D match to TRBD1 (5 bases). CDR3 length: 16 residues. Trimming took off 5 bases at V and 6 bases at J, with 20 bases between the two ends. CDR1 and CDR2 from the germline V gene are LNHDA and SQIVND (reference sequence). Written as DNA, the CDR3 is TGTGCCAGTAGTCCCCGGTGGGGGGAGGAACTTCAGCCCCAGCATTTT. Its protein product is CASSPRWGEELQPQHF.

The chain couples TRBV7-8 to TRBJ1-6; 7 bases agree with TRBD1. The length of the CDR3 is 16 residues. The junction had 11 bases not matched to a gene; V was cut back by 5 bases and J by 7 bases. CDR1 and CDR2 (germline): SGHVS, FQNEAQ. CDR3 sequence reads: CASSPRGQGSNSPLHF. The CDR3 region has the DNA TGTGCCAGCAGCCCGAGGGGGCAGGGGTCGAATTCACCCCTCCACTTT. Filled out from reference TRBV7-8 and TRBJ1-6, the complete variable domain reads GAGVSQSPRYKVAKRGQDVALRCDPISGHVSLFWYQQALGQGPEFLTYFQNEAQLDKSGLPSDRFFAERPEGSVSTLKIQRTQQEDSAVYLCASSPRGQGSNSPLHFGNGTRLTVT.

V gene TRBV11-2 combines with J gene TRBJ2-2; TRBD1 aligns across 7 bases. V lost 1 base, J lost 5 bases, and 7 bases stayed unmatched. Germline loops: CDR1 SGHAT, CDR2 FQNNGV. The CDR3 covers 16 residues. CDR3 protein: CASSLVWDRGTGELFF. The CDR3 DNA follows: TGTGCCAGCAGCTTAGTTTGGGACAGAGGGACCGGGGAGCTGTTTTTT. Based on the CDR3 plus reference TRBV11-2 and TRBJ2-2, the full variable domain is EAGVAQSPRYKIIEKRQSVAFWCNPISGHATLYWYQQILGQGPKLLIQFQNNGVVDDSQLPKDRFSAERLKGVDSTLKIQPAKLEDSAVYLCASSLVWDRGTGELFFGEGSRLTVL.

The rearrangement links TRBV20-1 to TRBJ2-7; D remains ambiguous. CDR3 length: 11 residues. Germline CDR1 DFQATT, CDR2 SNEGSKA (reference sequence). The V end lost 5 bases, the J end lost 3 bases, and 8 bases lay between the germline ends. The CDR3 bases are TGCAGTGCTCAAACTGGCTACGAGCAGTACTTC. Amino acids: CSAQTGYEQYF.

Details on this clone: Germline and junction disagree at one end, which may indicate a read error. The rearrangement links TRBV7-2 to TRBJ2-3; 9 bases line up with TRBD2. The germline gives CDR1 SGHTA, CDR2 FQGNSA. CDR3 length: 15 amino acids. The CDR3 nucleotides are TGTGCCAGCAGTTTAGCGGGAGTGCCCGGAGATACGCAGTATTTT. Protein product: CASSLAGVPGDTQYF.

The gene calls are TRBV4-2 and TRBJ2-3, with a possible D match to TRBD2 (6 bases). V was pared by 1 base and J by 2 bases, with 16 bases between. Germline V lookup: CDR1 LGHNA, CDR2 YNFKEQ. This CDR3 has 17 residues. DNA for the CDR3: TGTGCCAGCAGCCAAGCCAGTCTAGCGCGGTCCACAGATACGCAGTATTTT. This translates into CASSQASLARSTDTQYF.

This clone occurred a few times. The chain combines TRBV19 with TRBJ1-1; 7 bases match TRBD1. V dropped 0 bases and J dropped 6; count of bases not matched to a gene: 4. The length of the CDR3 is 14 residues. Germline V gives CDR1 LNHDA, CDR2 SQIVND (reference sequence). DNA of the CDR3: TGTGCCAGTAGTATAGAGTGGGACAGCTCTGAAGCTTTCTTT. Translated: CASSIEWDSSEAFF. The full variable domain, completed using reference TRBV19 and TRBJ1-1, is DGGITQSPKYLFRKEGQNVTLSCEQNLNHDAMYWYRQDPGQGLRLIYYSQIVNDFQKGDIAEGYSVSREKKESFPLTVTSAQKNPTAFYLCASSIEWDSSEAFFGQGTRLTVV.

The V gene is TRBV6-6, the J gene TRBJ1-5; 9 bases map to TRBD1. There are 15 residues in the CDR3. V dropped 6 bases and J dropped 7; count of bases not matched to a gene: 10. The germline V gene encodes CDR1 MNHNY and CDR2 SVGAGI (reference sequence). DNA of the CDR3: TGTGCCAGCAGGGAGACCACAGGGGGCAGGCAGCCCCAGCATTTT. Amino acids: CASRETTGGRQPQHF.

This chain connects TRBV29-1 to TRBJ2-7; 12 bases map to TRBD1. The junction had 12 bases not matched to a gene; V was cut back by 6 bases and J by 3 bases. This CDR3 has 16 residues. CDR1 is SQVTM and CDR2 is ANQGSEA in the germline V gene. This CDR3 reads CSVSGTGGGFDYEQYF. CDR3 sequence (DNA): TGCAGCGTCTCCGGGACAGGGGGCGGATTTGACTACGAGCAGTACTTC.

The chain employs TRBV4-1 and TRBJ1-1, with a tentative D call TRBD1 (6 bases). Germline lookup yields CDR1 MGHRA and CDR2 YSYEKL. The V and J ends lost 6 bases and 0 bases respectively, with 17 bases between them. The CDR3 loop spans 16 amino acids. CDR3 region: CASRKTGGTLNTEAFF. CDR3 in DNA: TGCGCCAGCAGAAAAACGGGGGGCACCCTGAACACTGAAGCTTTCTTT.

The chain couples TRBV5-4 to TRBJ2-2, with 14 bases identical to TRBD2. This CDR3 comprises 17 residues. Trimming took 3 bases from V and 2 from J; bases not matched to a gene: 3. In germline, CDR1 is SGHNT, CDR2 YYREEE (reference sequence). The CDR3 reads CASSSGTSGSNTGELFF. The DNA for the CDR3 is TGTGCCAGCAGCTCCGGGACTAGCGGGAGTAACACCGGGGAGCTGTTTTTT.